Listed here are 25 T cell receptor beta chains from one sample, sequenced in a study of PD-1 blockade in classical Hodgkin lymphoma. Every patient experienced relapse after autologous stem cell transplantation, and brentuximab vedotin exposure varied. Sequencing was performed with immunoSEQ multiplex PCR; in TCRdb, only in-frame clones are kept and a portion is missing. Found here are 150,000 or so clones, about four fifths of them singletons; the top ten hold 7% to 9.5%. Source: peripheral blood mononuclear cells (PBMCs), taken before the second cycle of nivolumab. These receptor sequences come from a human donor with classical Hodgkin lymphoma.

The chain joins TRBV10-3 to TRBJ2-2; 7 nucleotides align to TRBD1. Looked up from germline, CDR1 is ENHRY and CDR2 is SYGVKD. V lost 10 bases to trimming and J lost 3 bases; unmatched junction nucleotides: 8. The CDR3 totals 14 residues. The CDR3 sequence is CATTRGRDTGELFF. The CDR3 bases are TGTGCCACAACGAGGGGGCGGGACACCGGGGAGCTGTTTTTT.

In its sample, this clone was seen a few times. For the CDR3, the DNA is TGTGCCAGCAGCCCAAGGTCCAGGGGGCCTTATGGCTACACCTTC. Amino acids: CASSPRSRGPYGYTF. The chain is built from TRBV21-1 and TRBJ1-2; the D call TRBD1 from the table was never checked on the DNA. TRBV21-1 is shown as a pseudogene. The CDR3 spans 15 residues.

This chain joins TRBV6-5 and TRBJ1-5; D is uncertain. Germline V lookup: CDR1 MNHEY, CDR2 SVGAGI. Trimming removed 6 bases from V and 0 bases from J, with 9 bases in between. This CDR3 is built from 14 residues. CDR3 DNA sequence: TGTGCCAGCAGCCAGGCGAATAGCAATCAGCCCCAGCATTTT. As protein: CASSQANSNQPQHF.

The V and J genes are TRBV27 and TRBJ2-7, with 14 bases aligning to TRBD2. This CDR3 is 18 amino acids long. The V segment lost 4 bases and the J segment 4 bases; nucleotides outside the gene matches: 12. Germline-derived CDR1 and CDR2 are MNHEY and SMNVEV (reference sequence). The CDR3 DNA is TGTGCCAGCAGTTCGACATACGGACTAGCGGGGGGCGTTTACGAGCAGTACTTC. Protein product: CASSSTYGLAGGVYEQYF.

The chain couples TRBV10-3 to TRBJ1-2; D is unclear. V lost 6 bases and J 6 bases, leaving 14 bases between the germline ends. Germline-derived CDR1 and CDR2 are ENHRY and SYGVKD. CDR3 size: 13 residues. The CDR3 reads CAIRDGKANGYTF. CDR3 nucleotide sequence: TGTGCCATCAGGGACGGCAAAGCTAATGGCTACACCTTC.

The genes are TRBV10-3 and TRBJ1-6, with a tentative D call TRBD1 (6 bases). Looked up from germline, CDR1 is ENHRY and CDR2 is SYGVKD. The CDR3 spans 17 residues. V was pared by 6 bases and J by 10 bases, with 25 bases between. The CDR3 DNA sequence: TGTGCCATCAGGGAGAGGAGCATACAGGGAGAGGGGTCACCCCTCCACTTT. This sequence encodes CAIRERSIQGEGSPLHF.

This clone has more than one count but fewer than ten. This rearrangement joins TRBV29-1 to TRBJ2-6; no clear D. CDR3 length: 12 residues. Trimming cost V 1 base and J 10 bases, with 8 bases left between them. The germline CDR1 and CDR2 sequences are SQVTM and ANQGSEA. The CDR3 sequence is CSVEGFSNVLTF. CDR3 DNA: TGCAGCGTTGAAGGGTTTTCGAACGTCCTGACTTTC.

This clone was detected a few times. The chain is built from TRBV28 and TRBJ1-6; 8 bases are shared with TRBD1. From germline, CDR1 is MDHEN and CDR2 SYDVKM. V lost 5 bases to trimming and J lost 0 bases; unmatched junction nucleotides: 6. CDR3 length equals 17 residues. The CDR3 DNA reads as TGTGCCAGCAGTCCAGGACAGGGAAGCTCCTATAATTCACCCCTCCACTTT. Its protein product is CASSPGQGSSYNSPLHF.

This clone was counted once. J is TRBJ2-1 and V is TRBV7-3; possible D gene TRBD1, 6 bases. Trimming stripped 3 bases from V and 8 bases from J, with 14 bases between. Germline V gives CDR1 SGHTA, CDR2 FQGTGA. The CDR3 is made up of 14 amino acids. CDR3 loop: CASSFDRDTDEQFF. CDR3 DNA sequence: TGTGCCAGCAGCTTTGACCGGGACACCGATGAGCAGTTCTTC.

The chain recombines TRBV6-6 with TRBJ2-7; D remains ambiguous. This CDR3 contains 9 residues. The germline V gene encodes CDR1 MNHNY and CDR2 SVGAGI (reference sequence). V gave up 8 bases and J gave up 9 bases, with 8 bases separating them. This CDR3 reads CASGLRQYF. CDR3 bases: TGTGCCAGCGGGCTCCGGCAGTACTTC.

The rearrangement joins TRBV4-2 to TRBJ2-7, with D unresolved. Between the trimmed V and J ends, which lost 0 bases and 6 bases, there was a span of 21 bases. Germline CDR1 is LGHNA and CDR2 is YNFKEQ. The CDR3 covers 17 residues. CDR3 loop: CASSQDMAVGLDPEQYF. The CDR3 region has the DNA TGTGCCAGCAGCCAAGATATGGCCGTGGGCTTAGATCCCGAGCAGTACTTC.

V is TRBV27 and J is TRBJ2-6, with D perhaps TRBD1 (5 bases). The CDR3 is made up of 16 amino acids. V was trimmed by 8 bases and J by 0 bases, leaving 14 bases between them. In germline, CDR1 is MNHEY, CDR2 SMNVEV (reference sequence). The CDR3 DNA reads TGTGCCAGCTCAGGGTTTAATCCCTCTGGGGCCAACGTCCTGACTTTC. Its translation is CASSGFNPSGANVLTF.

CDR3 sequence: CASSAQGGNQPQHF. The CDR3 DNA reads TGTGCCAGCAGTGCACAGGGCGGCAATCAGCCCCAGCATTTT. The chain links TRBV2 to TRBJ1-5; tentatively, D is TRBD1 (6 bases). Trimming took 4 bases from V and 2 from J, leaving 9 bases between them. Germline V gene sequence: CDR1 SNHLY, CDR2 FYNNEI. The CDR3 sequence is 14 residues long.

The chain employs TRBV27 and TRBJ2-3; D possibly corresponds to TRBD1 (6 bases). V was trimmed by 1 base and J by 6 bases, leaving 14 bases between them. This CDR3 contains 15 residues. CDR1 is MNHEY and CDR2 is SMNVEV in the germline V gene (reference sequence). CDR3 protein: CASSLFGYGQDTQYF. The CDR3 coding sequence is TGTGCCAGCAGTTTATTCGGCTACGGACAGGATACGCAGTATTTT.

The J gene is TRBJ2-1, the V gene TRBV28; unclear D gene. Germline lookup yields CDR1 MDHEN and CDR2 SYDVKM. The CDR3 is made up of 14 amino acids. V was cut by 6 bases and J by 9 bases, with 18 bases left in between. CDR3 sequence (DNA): TGTGCCAGCAGGGCTAAGTTTCCTCATCGTGAGCAGTTCTTC. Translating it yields CASRAKFPHREQFF.

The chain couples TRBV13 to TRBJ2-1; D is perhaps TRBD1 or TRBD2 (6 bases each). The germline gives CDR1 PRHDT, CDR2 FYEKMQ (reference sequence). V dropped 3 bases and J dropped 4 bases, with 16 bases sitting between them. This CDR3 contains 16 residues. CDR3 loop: CASSFLRGGTYNEQFF. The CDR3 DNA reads TGTGCCAGCAGCTTTCTTCGTGGGGGGACATACAATGAGCAGTTCTTC.

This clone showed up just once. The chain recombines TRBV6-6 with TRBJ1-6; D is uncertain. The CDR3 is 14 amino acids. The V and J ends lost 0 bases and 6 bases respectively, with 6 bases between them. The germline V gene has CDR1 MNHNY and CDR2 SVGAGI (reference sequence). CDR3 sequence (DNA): TGTGCCAGCAGTTACTCCTCCCTTAATTCACCCCTCCACTTT. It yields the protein CASSYSSLNSPLHF.

The CDR3 reads CAIRPGQGYEQYF. The DNA of the CDR3 is TGTGCCATCAGGCCGGGACAGGGTTACGAGCAGTACTTC. The gene calls are TRBV10-3 and TRBJ2-5; 9 bases agree with TRBD1. The J call may be incorrect, as the DNA end agrees better with TRBJ2-7. The CDR3 length is 13 residues. The V gene's germline CDR1 is ENHRY and CDR2 SYGVKD.

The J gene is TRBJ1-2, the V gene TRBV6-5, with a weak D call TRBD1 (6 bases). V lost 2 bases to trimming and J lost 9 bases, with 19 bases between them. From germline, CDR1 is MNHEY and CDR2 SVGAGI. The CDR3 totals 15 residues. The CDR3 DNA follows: TGTGCCAGCAGTTACGGATCTCCAGGGGAACGGAGCTACACCTTC. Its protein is CASSYGSPGERSYTF.

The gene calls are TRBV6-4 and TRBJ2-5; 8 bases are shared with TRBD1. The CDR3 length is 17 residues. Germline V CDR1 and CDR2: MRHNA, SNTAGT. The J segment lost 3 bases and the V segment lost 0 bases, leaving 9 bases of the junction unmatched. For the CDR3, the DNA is TGTGCCAGCAGTGACTCCGGGACAGGCACCCGGGAAGAGACCCAGTACTTC. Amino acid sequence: CASSDSGTGTREETQYF.

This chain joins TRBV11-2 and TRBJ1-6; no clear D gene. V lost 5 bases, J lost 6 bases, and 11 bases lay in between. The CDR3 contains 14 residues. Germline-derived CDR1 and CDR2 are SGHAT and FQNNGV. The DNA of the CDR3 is TGTGCCAGCAGCCTCCGAGGGTTTAATTCACCCCTCCACTTT. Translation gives CASSLRGFNSPLHF. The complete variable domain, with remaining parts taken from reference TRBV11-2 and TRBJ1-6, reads EAGVAQSPRYKIIEKRQSVAFWCNPISGHATLYWYQQILGQGPKLLIQFQNNGVVDDSQLPKDRFSAERLKGVDSTLKIQPAKLEDSAVYLCASSLRGFNSPLHFGNGTRLTVT.

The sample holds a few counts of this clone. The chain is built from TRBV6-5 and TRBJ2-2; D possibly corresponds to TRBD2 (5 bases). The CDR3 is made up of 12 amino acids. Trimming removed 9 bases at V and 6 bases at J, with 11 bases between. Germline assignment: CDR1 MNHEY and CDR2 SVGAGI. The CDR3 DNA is TGTGCCAGTGACTATGTGGCCGGGGAGCTGTTTTTT. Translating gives CASDYVAGELFF.

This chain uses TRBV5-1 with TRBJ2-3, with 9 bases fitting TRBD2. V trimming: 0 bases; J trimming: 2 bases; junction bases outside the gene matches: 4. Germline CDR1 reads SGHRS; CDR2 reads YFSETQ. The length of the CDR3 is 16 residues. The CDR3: CASSLGLAGNTDTQYF. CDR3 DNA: TGCGCCAGCAGCTTGGGCCTAGCGGGGAACACAGATACGCAGTATTTT. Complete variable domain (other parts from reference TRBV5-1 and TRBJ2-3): KAGVTQTPRYLIKTRGQQVTLSCSPISGHRSVSWYQQTPGQGLQFLFEYFSETQRNKGNFPGRFSGRQFSNSRSEMNVSTLELGDSALYLCASSLGLAGNTDTQYFGPGTRLTVL.

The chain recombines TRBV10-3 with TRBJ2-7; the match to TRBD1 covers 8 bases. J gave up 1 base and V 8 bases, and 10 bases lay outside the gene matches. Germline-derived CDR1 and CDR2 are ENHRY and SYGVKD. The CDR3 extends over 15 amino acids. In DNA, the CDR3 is TGTGCCATCGCCCCTAGCCGGGACAGGTCCTACGAGCAGTACTTC. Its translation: CAIAPSRDRSYEQYF.

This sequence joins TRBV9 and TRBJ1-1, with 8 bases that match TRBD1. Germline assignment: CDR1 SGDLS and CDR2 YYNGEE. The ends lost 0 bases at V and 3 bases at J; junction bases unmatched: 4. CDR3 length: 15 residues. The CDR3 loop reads CASSVGAGGYTEAFF. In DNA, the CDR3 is TGTGCCAGCAGCGTAGGGGCAGGGGGCTACACTGAAGCTTTCTTT.